This paragraph covers one TCR beta chain sequence. The CDR3 has 16 residues. The germline V gene encodes CDR1 SNHLY and CDR2 FYNNEI. Trimming took 2 bases from V and 2 from J; bases not matched to a gene: 5. Per the original methods: Estimates of nucleated cell counts were drawn from the amplification of reference gene primers. Assay used: immunoSEQ multiplex PCR; TCRdb lists only in-frame clones, some missing. For V, J and clone size, that table is used; D and trimming come from the DNA. The sample consists of over 300,000 clones, 80% to 90% of them appearing once. The data derive from a study of blood T cell repertoires in COVID-19. Study-wide background: The origin of the acute and convalescent COVID-19 samples was the United States, Italy and Spain. Sample material is recorded as cDNA or gDNA derived from T cells, B-cell-depleted T cells, or PBMCs.

The sample consisted of peripheral blood. This clonotype was obtained from a man aged 35 to 55 with acute or convalescent COVID-19. The chain combines TRBV2 with TRBJ2-3; 9 bases are shared with TRBD2. In DNA form, the CDR3 reads TGTGCCAGCAGTGAAAGGCGGGGGGGCAACACAGATACGCAGTATTTT. This translates into CASSERRGGNTDTQYF. Filled out from reference TRBV2 and TRBJ2-3, the complete variable domain reads EPEVTQTPSHQVTQMGQEVILRCVPISNHLYFYWYRQILGQKVEFLVSFYNNEISEKSEIFDDQFSVERPDGSNFTLKIRSTKLEDSAMYFCASSERRGGNTDTQYFGPGTRLTVL.